One sample yielded the 13 T cell receptor beta chains listed below, sequenced in a study of T cells in localized non-small cell lung cancer. Assay: immunoSEQ multiplex PCR; the TCRdb copy retains only in-frame clones and omits some. The profile covers under 20,000 clones, with over 80% appearing a single time and less than 5% taken by the ten largest. Sample: peripheral blood, taken before any cancer treatment. The receptors were gathered from a male donor aged 60 or over with stage I squamous cell lung carcinoma.

This clone has only a few counts. The V gene is TRBV19, the J gene TRBJ1-4; TRBD1 agrees at 8 bases. The ends lost 5 bases at V and 7 bases at J; junction bases unmatched: 0. The CDR3 is made up of 12 amino acids. Per germline, CDR1 LNHDA and CDR2 SQIVND (reference sequence). The DNA of the CDR3 is TGTGCCAGTAGTGGACAGGGTGAAAAACTGTTTTTT. Amino acids: CASSGQGEKLFF.

This sequence joins TRBV27 and TRBJ1-1; 10 nucleotides line up with TRBD1. The J segment lost 6 bases and the V segment lost 5 bases, leaving 27 bases of the junction unmatched. The CDR3 length is 21 residues. Germline V gene sequence: CDR1 MNHEY, CDR2 SMNVEV (reference sequence). CDR3 DNA: TGTGCCAGCAGTCCCGAATCTACTAAAATGATTGGGACAGGGGTTTCGGCTGAAGCTTTCTTT. Translation: CASSPESTKMIGTGVSAEAFF.

The V call is TRBV27, the J call TRBJ2-2; 7 bases fit TRBD1. V was pared by 5 bases and J by 1 base, with 1 base of the junction left unmatched. The germline V gene has CDR1 MNHEY and CDR2 SMNVEV (reference sequence). The CDR3 loop spans 14 amino acids. CDR3 nucleotides: TGTGCCAGCAGTCGGACAGGGAACACCGGGGAGCTGTTTTTT. Protein sequence: CASSRTGNTGELFF.

In its sample, this clone was seen a few times. The chain joins TRBV5-6 to TRBJ2-3, with 8 bases fitting TRBD2. V dropped 3 bases and J dropped 2; count of bases not matched to a gene: 5. The CDR3 sequence is 15 residues long. The germline gives CDR1 SGHDT, CDR2 YYEEEE. The CDR3 nucleotides are TGTGCCAGCAGCTCCACTAGCGGATACACAGATACGCAGTATTTT. Translating it yields CASSSTSGYTDTQYF.

This chain links TRBV30 with TRBJ2-7; TRBD1 matches at 7 bases. The CDR3 contains 14 residues. Germline CDR1 GTSNPN, CDR2 SVGIG (reference sequence). The trim removed 2 bases at V and 2 bases at J, leaving 6 bases unmatched. The CDR3 protein is CAWSPGTATYEQYF. In nucleotides, the CDR3 is TGTGCCTGGAGTCCCGGGACAGCGACCTACGAGCAGTACTTC.

This clone has just one count. The chain combines TRBV27 with TRBJ2-1, with 9 bases matching TRBD2. Germline-derived CDR1 and CDR2 are MNHEY and SMNVEV (reference sequence). This CDR3 spans 15 amino acids. Losses at the gene ends were 8 bases for V and 6 bases for J; bases not matched to a gene: 11. The CDR3 spells CASETSGRRGNEQFF. The CDR3 DNA sequence: TGTGCCAGCGAGACCAGCGGGAGGAGGGGCAATGAGCAGTTCTTC.

The chain is built from TRBV14 and TRBJ2-1; D is unclear. Trimming took off 0 bases at V and 2 bases at J, with 17 bases between the two ends. The CDR3 has 18 residues. The germline CDR1 and CDR2 sequences are SGHDN and FVKESK. CDR3 region: CASSQEVDLLIPYNEQFF. The CDR3, as DNA: TGTGCCAGCAGCCAAGAAGTAGACCTCCTCATCCCCTACAATGAGCAGTTCTTC.

The chain couples TRBV4-3 to TRBJ2-5; 7 bases agree with TRBD1. Germline V gene data show CDR1 as LGHNA and CDR2 as YSLEER. The CDR3 covers 15 residues. V lost 1 base and J lost 2; bases outside the gene matches: 4. As DNA, the CDR3 is TGCGCCAGCAGCCAAGGACAGGGTGGGCAAGAGACCCAGTACTTC. Its protein product is CASSQGQGGQETQYF.

The rearrangement uses TRBV29-1 and TRBJ2-7, with 9 bases that match TRBD1. Germline V gene sequence: CDR1 SQVTM, CDR2 ANQGSEA. The CDR3 contains 15 residues. The V segment lost 3 bases and the J segment 5 bases; nucleotides outside the gene matches: 11. CDR3 protein: CSVDNAPGQGHEQYF. The CDR3 region has the DNA TGCAGCGTTGACAACGCCCCGGGACAGGGCCACGAGCAGTACTTC.

The chain has TRBV6-5 and TRBJ1-2, with D perhaps matching TRBD1 (5 bases). The CDR3 length is 14 residues. Looked up from germline, CDR1 is MNHEY and CDR2 is SVGAGI. V lost 4 bases and J lost 4, with 13 bases in between. For the CDR3, the DNA is TGTGCCAGCAGTTTGGTTAAGGGGACCTATGGCTACACCTTC. Translating gives CASSLVKGTYGYTF.

The chain links TRBV6-5 to TRBJ2-3; the D gene is possibly TRBD2 (6 bases). Germline V gene sequence: CDR1 MNHEY, CDR2 SVGAGI. This CDR3 is 15 amino acids long. Trimming took off 2 bases at V and 3 bases at J, with 12 bases between the two ends. CDR3 coding DNA: TGTGCCAGCAGTTACGGACCGGAGGGGACAGATACGCAGTATTTT. Translation: CASSYGPEGTDTQYF.

This rearrangement joins TRBV19 to TRBJ2-2; TRBD2 matches at 9 bases. Per the germline V gene, CDR1 is LNHDA and CDR2 is SQIVND (reference sequence). The J segment lost 6 bases and the V segment lost 4 bases, leaving 9 bases of the junction unmatched. This CDR3 contains 16 residues. CDR3 nucleotide sequence: TGTGCCAGTAGTACCTCATTAGCGGGAGAGCCCGGGGAGCTGTTTTTT. Its protein is CASSTSLAGEPGELFF.

The rearrangement joins TRBV28 to TRBJ2-4; D not resolved. V gave up 6 bases and J gave up 2 bases, with 8 bases separating them. The germline V gene has CDR1 MDHEN and CDR2 SYDVKM. The CDR3 has 13 residues. The CDR3 DNA follows: TGTGCCAGCAGCTATCTGCCCAAAAACATTCAGTACTTC. This gives the protein CASSYLPKNIQYF.